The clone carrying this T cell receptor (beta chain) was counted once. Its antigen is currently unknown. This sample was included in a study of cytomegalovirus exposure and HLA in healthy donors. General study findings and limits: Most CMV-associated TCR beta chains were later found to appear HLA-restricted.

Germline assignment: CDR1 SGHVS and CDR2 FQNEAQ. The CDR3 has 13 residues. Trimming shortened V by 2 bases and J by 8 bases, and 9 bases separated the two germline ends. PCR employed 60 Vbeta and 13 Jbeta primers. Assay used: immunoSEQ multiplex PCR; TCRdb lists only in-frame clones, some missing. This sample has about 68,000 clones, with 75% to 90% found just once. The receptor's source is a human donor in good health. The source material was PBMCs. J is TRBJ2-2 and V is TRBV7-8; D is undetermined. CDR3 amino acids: CASSLNTLGELFF. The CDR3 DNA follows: TGTGCCAGCAGCTTAAATACTCTAGGGGAGCTGTTTTTT.